This entry lists 10 T cell receptor beta chains sequenced from one sample in a study of blood T cell repertoires in COVID-19. Only in-frame clones appear in the TCRdb table, and some are missing; sequencing was by immunoSEQ multiplex PCR. The sample includes about 25,000 clones, roughly 82% of them seen just once. Sample: peripheral blood. These receptors all come from an older man with active or convalescent COVID-19.

This clone was detected only a few times. The DNA for the CDR3 is TGTGCCAGCAGCGCCACAGGTCGGCGTGAGCAGTTCTTC. Translated, it gives CASSATGRREQFF. The V and J genes are TRBV3-1 (or the pseudogene TRBV3-2) and TRBJ2-1, with a tentative D call TRBD1 (5 bases). The V end was cut by 5 bases, the J end by 9 bases, with 14 bases between. The CDR3 consists of 13 residues. From germline, CDR1 is LGHDT and CDR2 YNNKEL (reference sequence).

The chain carries TRBV2 and TRBJ2-3; TRBD2 matches at 10 bases. CDR3 length: 14 amino acids. Germline V gives CDR1 SNHLY, CDR2 FYNNEI. With 7 bases clipped from V and 2 bases from J, the junction kept 3 bases outside the gene matches. The CDR3 here is CASNLAGDTDTQYF. In DNA, the CDR3 is TGTGCCAGCAATCTAGCGGGGGACACAGATACGCAGTATTTT.

The V call is TRBV3-1 (or the pseudogene TRBV3-2), the J call TRBJ2-2; 8 bases match TRBD2. After removal of 8 bases from V and 4 bases from J, the junction contained 12 bases not matched to a gene. In germline, CDR1 is LGHDT, CDR2 YNNKEL (reference sequence). The CDR3 contains 16 residues. The CDR3 sequence: CASLSTGGPGTGELFF. CDR3 sequence (DNA): TGTGCCAGCCTAAGCACGGGGGGGCCTGGCACCGGGGAGCTGTTTTTT.

This chain joins TRBV5-1 and TRBJ2-1; D gene uncertain. The ends were cut back, 0 bases at V and 4 bases at J, with 5 bases in the middle. The length of the CDR3 is 13 residues. The germline gives CDR1 SGHRS, CDR2 YFSETQ. Here the CDR3 reads CASSLVPYNEQFF. In DNA form, the CDR3 reads TGCGCCAGCAGCTTGGTTCCGTACAATGAGCAGTTCTTC.

Only one count was recorded for this clone. Here the CDR3 reads CATRQGVEGVVVFF. The CDR3 DNA reads TGTGCCACGCGACAGGGGGTTGAGGGGGTTGTTGTTTTCTTT. The genes are TRBV19 and TRBJ1-1; the match to TRBD1 covers 9 bases. Trimming cost V 10 bases and J 13 bases; bases outside gene matches: 19. This CDR3 contains 14 residues. From germline, CDR1 is LNHDA and CDR2 SQIVND (reference sequence).

V is TRBV14 and J is TRBJ1-1; D not certain. Trimming took 5 bases from V and 1 from J, leaving 8 bases between them. CDR1 SGHDN and CDR2 FVKESK come from the germline V gene. CDR3 length: 13 amino acids. In DNA form, the CDR3 reads TGTGCCAGCAGCACCCTATCGAACACTGAAGCTTTCTTT. It encodes CASSTLSNTEAFF.

J is TRBJ2-5 and V is TRBV5-1; the D gene is possibly TRBD2 (5 bases). The CDR3 has 13 residues. Germline V gene data show CDR1 as SGHRS and CDR2 as YFSETQ. V shed 0 bases and J shed 5 bases, with 8 bases lying between them. The CDR3, as DNA: TGCGCCAGCAGCTTGGCCGGCGGGGAGACCCAGTACTTC. Translating gives CASSLAGGETQYF.

The chain combines TRBV10-3 with TRBJ1-4; 9 bases map to TRBD1. This CDR3 has 13 amino acids. Germline-derived CDR1 and CDR2 are ENHRY and SYGVKD. The trim removed 11 bases at V and 9 bases at J, leaving 10 bases unmatched. The CDR3 sequence: CAVTGGLGQKLFF. For the CDR3, the DNA is TGTGCCGTAACAGGGGGCCTAGGTCAAAAACTGTTTTTT.

This clone was seen only once. This chain uses TRBV6-1 with TRBJ1-2, with D perhaps TRBD1 (6 bases). This CDR3 is 13 amino acids long. The V end was cut by 1 base, the J end by 8 bases, with 11 bases between. Germline CDR1 reads MNHNS; CDR2 reads SASEGT. CDR3 in amino acids: CASSEVRGEGYTF. The CDR3 region has the DNA TGTGCCAGCAGTGAAGTCAGGGGAGAAGGCTACACCTTC.

This chain joins TRBV12-3 or TRBV12-4 and TRBJ2-5; D unresolved. The V end was cut by 6 bases, the J end by 2 bases, with 10 bases between. This CDR3 region has 13 residues. The CDR3 sequence is CASRTNPQETQYF. The CDR3 DNA is TGTGCCAGCAGGACAAACCCTCAAGAGACCCAGTACTTC.